The 24 T cell receptor beta chains below were found in one sample sequenced in a study of T-cell reconstitution after alpha-beta-depleted transplantation in children. Regarding the study as a whole: One year post-transplant, T-cell counts and diversity were largely derived from T cells produced anew.

No antigens are known for them. TCRbeta library preparation incorporated unique molecular identifiers. From the PCR reads, TCRdb called clonotypes with MiXCR, one entry per CDR3 protein. The sample carries around 300,000 distinct CDR3 sequences, roughly 8.2% recorded once. Sequencing used peripheral blood, obtained 360 days after TCRalphabeta/CD19-depleted stem cell transplant. These receptors were obtained from a female patient between 2 and 15 years old who had a stem cell transplant for Fanconi anemia, so the T cells may come from the graft donor.

This clonotype was counted ten times or more. V and J are TRBV15 and TRBJ1-2; D remains unclear. CDR3 length: 14 amino acids. The germline V gene encodes CDR1 LNHNV and CDR2 YYDKDF (reference sequence). V was trimmed by 3 bases and J by 2 bases, leaving 10 bases between them. The CDR3 DNA sequence: TGTGCCACCAGCAGTCCCCGCGGGAACTATGGCTACACCTTC. This codes for CATSSPRGNYGYTF. Based on the CDR3 plus reference TRBV15 and TRBJ1-2, the full variable domain is DAMVIQNPRYQVTQFGKPVTLSCSQTLNHNVMYWYQQKSSQAPKLLFHYYDKDFNNEADTPDNFQSRRPNTSFCFLDIRSPGLGDTAMYLCATSSPRGNYGYTFGSGTRLTVV.

The J gene is TRBJ2-1, the V gene TRBV5-1; 7 bases align to TRBD2. CDR1 and CDR2 from the germline V gene are SGHRS and YFSETQ. The junction had 11 bases not matched to a gene; V was cut back by 5 bases and J by 6 bases. CDR3 length: 15 residues. The CDR3: CASSRLAEPINEQFF. The CDR3, as DNA: TGCGCCAGCAGTCGGCTAGCGGAACCAATCAATGAGCAGTTCTTC.

This clonotype was counted only a few times. The chain combines TRBV6-6 with TRBJ1-2, with TRBD1 matching 9 bases. The CDR3 runs to 12 residues. Germline trimming cut 6 bases from V and 8 bases from J; bases unmatched to any gene: 4. The germline V gene encodes CDR1 MNHNY and CDR2 SVGAGI (reference sequence). The CDR3 is CASRGQGSGYTF. CDR3 sequence (DNA): TGTGCCAGCAGGGGACAGGGCTCCGGCTACACCTTC.

The CDR3 loop reads CASLGDGTGRWGQFF. CDR3 sequence (DNA): TGTGCCAGCCTAGGGGATGGGACAGGTAGATGGGGGCAGTTCTTC. The V gene is TRBV6-1, the J gene TRBJ2-1, with 8 positions matching TRBD1. The trim removed 8 bases at V and 12 bases at J, leaving 18 bases unmatched. The CDR3 runs 15 residues. Germline CDR1 and CDR2: MNHNS and SASEGT.

This clonotype appeared many times. This chain connects TRBV14 to TRBJ2-5; D is perhaps TRBD2 (6 bases). V lost 5 bases and J 5 bases, leaving 12 bases between the germline ends. This CDR3 has 13 residues. Germline assignment: CDR1 SGHDN and CDR2 FVKESK. The CDR3 region is CASSSHLAETQYF. The CDR3 DNA sequence: TGTGCCAGCAGCTCCCACCTAGCGGAGACCCAGTACTTC.

The sample holds many counts of this clonotype. The V and J genes are TRBV7-9 and TRBJ2-1; no firm D call. Per germline, CDR1 SEHNR and CDR2 FQNEAQ (reference sequence). The CDR3 runs 13 residues. Trimming took 3 bases from V and 9 from J, leaving 12 bases between them. In nucleotides, the CDR3 is TGTGCCAGCAGCTTGGCCTATATTAGTGAGCAGTTCTTC. This gives the protein CASSLAYISEQFF.

The chain uses TRBV5-6 and TRBJ1-5; D ambiguous. Germline CDR1 reads SGHDT; CDR2 reads YYEEEE. The CDR3 sequence is 13 residues long. V was clipped by 3 bases and J by 7 bases, with 11 bases between them. The CDR3 nucleotides read TGTGCCAGCAGCTCAGGACCGATCCAGCCCCAGCATTTT. Protein product: CASSSGPIQPQHF.

The gene calls are TRBV9 and TRBJ2-1, with D perhaps TRBD2 (6 bases). V was clipped by 4 bases and J by 10 bases, with 21 bases between them. From germline, CDR1 is SGDLS and CDR2 YYNGEE. The CDR3 contains 15 residues. CDR3 coding DNA: TGTGCCAGCAGCTCCGGGGGAGAGGTCCCCAGGGAGCAGTTCTTC. Translated, it gives CASSSGGEVPREQFF. The full variable domain, with the rest looked up from reference TRBV9 and TRBJ2-1, is DSGVTQTPKHLITATGQRVTLRCSPRSGDLSVYWYQQSLDQGLQFLIQYYNGEERAKGNILERFSAQQFPDLHSELNLSSLELGDSALYFCASSSGGEVPREQFFGPGTRLTVL.

In this sample, this clonotype turned up many times. The chain carries TRBV5-1 and TRBJ2-7; no clear D gene. The CDR3 is made up of 15 amino acids. CDR1 and CDR2 from the germline V gene are SGHRS and YFSETQ. Between the trimmed V and J ends, which lost 0 bases and 4 bases, there was a span of 14 bases. The CDR3: CASSLEQLSTYEQYF. CDR3 nucleotides: TGCGCCAGCAGCTTGGAACAGCTCTCGACGTACGAGCAGTACTTC.

This clonotype has a count of ten or more. V and J are TRBV9 and TRBJ2-1, with TRBD2 as a possible D gene (7 bases). The CDR3 runs 14 residues. Trimming took 0 bases from V and 8 from J, leaving 12 bases between them. Germline V CDR1 and CDR2: SGDLS, YYNGEE. The CDR3 DNA reads as TGTGCCAGCAGCGTAGCGGGGGGCCTGGATGAGCAGTTCTTC. Translated, it gives CASSVAGGLDEQFF.

The J gene is TRBJ1-5, the V gene TRBV20-1, with D uncertain. Between the trimmed V and J ends, which lost 3 bases and 0 bases, there was a span of 15 bases. The CDR3 spans 16 residues. CDR1 and CDR2 (germline): DFQATT, SNEGSKA (reference sequence). CDR3 loop: CSARSFRVDSNQPQHF. The CDR3 region has the DNA TGCAGTGCTAGGAGTTTCCGTGTTGATAGCAATCAGCCCCAGCATTTT.

This clonotype was picked up many times. The chain carries TRBV10-3 and TRBJ1-3; 8 bases align to TRBD1. Germline V gene lookup returns CDR1 ENHRY and CDR2 SYGVKD. V lost 6 bases to trimming and J lost 4 bases; unmatched junction nucleotides: 2. This CDR3 region has 13 residues. CDR3 sequence: CAIRDRVGNTIYF. The CDR3 bases are TGTGCCATCAGGGACAGGGTAGGAAACACCATATATTTT.

This clonotype has ten or more counts. This chain joins TRBV4-1 and TRBJ2-7; possible D gene TRBD1, 5 bases. This CDR3 region has 17 residues. V lost 4 bases and J 2 bases, leaving 21 bases between the germline ends. CDR1 and CDR2 from the germline V gene are MGHRA and YSYEKL. The CDR3 spells CASSPAFSLGVAYEQYF. Here the CDR3 DNA reads TGCGCCAGCAGCCCAGCCTTTTCGTTAGGGGTCGCCTACGAGCAGTACTTC.

This clonotype was picked up many times. The chain uses TRBV6-5 and TRBJ1-4; the D is unclear. The germline V gene encodes CDR1 MNHEY and CDR2 SVGAGI. The CDR3 totals 14 residues. V was shortened by 1 base and J by 10 bases, with 13 bases between the two germline ends. The CDR3 protein is CASSYLDEEGKLFF. CDR3 nucleotides: TGTGCCAGCAGTTACTTAGACGAAGAGGGAAAACTGTTTTTT.

This clonotype came up a few times. The chain has TRBV9 and TRBJ2-5, with 7 nucleotides matching TRBD1. The CDR3 extends over 16 amino acids. The V gene end was trimmed by 0 bases and the J gene end by 0 bases; junction bases not matched to a gene: 5. CDR1 and CDR2 (germline): SGDLS, YYNGEE. The chain's CDR3 is CASSVGGGPYQETQYF. For the CDR3, the DNA is TGTGCCAGCAGCGTAGGAGGGGGCCCTTACCAAGAGACCCAGTACTTC. Together with reference TRBV9 and TRBJ2-5, the CDR3 gives the full variable domain: DSGVTQTPKHLITATGQRVTLRCSPRSGDLSVYWYQQSLDQGLQFLIQYYNGEERAKGNILERFSAQQFPDLHSELNLSSLELGDSALYFCASSVGGGPYQETQYFGPGTRLLVL.

The chain links TRBV10-3 to TRBJ2-2; D is uncertain. The CDR3 is made up of 11 amino acids. CDR1 is ENHRY, CDR2 SYGVKD, per germline. Trimming took off 10 bases at V and 3 bases at J, with 6 bases between the two ends. CDR3: CATMYTGELFF. The CDR3 DNA is TGTGCCACCATGTACACCGGGGAGCTGTTTTTT.

Points on this clonotype: Possible read error: a much larger clone is one base away. This chain links TRBV12-3 or TRBV12-4 with TRBJ1-5; D call uncertain. The CDR3 is 12 amino acids. Trimming pared 6 bases from V and 1 base from J, leaving 4 bases between. The CDR3 reads CASRYSNQPQHF. The CDR3 coding sequence is TGTGCCAGCAGGTACAGCAATCAGCCCCAGCATTTT.

This chain connects TRBV2 to TRBJ1-1, with TRBD1 matching 7 bases. CDR1 and CDR2 (germline): SNHLY, FYNNEI. Losses at the gene ends were 10 bases for V and 0 bases for J; bases not matched to a gene: 5. The CDR3 has 13 residues. In DNA, the CDR3 is TGTGCCACCAGGACAGGCATGAACACTGAAGCTTTCTTT. It is translated as CATRTGMNTEAFF.

This clonotype showed up many times. J is TRBJ1-5 and V is TRBV7-2; 7 positions match TRBD1. CDR3 size: 16 residues. Trimming cost V 4 bases and J 3 bases; bases outside gene matches: 9. CDR1 and CDR2 from the germline V gene are SGHTA and FQGNSA. CDR3 sequence reads: CASSSDIQGINQPQHF. The CDR3 nucleotides are TGTGCCAGCAGCTCCGACATACAGGGGATCAATCAGCCCCAGCATTTT.

This clonotype has only a few counts. The V gene is TRBV6-4, the J gene TRBJ2-3, with a weak D call TRBD2 (6 bases). Germline V gene lookup returns CDR1 MRHNA and CDR2 SNTAGT. This CDR3 has 16 amino acids. Trimming shortened V by 3 bases and J by 1 base, and 14 bases separated the two germline ends. DNA for the CDR3: TGTGCCAGCAGTGAAGGAGGGTACAAGGGCACAGATACGCAGTATTTT. Translation: CASSEGGYKGTDTQYF.

This clonotype was seen ten or more times. The chain couples TRBV20-1 to TRBJ2-2, with D uncertain. V dropped 2 bases and J dropped 2 bases, with 6 bases sitting between them. The CDR3 length is 13 residues. The germline V gene has CDR1 DFQATT and CDR2 SNEGSKA (reference sequence). The CDR3 sequence is CSARLSNTGELFF. The CDR3 DNA sequence: TGCAGTGCTAGACTATCAAACACCGGGGAGCTGTTTTTT.

The V gene is TRBV9, the J gene TRBJ1-2, with TRBD1 as a possible D gene (6 bases). Germline CDR1 reads SGDLS; CDR2 reads YYNGEE. The CDR3 extends over 13 amino acids. Trimming cost V 0 bases and J 8 bases, with 11 bases left between them. The CDR3 reads CASSVEYGGGYTF. CDR3 sequence (DNA): TGTGCCAGCAGCGTAGAATACGGGGGCGGCTACACCTTC.

This clonotype was recorded many times. The chain carries TRBV7-2 and TRBJ2-1, with TRBD2 matching 7 bases. The trim removed 4 bases at V and 3 bases at J, leaving 3 bases unmatched. This CDR3 contains 14 residues. CDR1 SGHTA and CDR2 FQGNSA come from the germline V gene. CDR3 sequence: CASSSGTIYNEQFF. The CDR3 DNA sequence: TGTGCCAGCAGCTCGGGGACTATCTACAATGAGCAGTTCTTC. The whole variable domain, remainder taken from reference TRBV7-2 and TRBJ2-1, is GAGVSQSPSNKVTEKGKDVELRCDPISGHTALYWYRQSLGQGLEFLIYFQGNSAPDKSGLPSDRFSAERTGGSVSTLTIQRTQQEDSAVYLCASSSGTIYNEQFFGPGTRLTVL.

This clonotype showed up just a few times. The J gene is TRBJ1-4, the V gene TRBV5-1; D gene unclear. The germline V gene has CDR1 SGHRS and CDR2 YFSETQ. V gave up 4 bases and J gave up 0 bases, with 7 bases separating them. This CDR3 has 14 amino acids. Written as DNA, the CDR3 is TGCGCCAGCAGCGCCCGGGCAACTAATGAAAAACTGTTTTTT. As protein: CASSARATNEKLFF.